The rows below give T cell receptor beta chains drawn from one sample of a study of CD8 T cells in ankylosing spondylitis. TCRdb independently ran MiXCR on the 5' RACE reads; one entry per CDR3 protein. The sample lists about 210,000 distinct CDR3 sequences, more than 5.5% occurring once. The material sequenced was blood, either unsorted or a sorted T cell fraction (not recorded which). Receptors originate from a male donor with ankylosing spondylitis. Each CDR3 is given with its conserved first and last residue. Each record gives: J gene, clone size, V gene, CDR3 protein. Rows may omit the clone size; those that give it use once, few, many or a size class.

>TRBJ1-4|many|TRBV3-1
CASSQAGHLVATNEKLFF
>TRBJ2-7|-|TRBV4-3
CASSQRQGLSYEQYF
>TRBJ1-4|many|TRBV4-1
CASSRGRQGYDEKLFF
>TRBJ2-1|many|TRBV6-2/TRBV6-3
CASSYSSFAGGYNEQFF
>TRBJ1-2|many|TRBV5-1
CASSLSPGSNYGYTF
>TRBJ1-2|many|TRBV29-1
CSVGGSSPYGYTF
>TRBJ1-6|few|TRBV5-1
CASSPTRATYNSPLHF
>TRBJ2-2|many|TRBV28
CASSLYERPDPRRGGFGELFF
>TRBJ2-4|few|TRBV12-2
CASRYGTGNLAKNIQYF
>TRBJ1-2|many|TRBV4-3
CASSRVLTSGYTF
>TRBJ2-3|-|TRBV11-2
CASSLVLAGLAIKNTDTQYF